The 6 T cell receptor beta chains below come from one sample, sequenced in a study of shared clonotypes between healthy human individuals. Some clones are missing from TCRdb's copy, which holds only in-frame ones; the method was immunoSEQ multiplex PCR. This sample has under 1,900,000 clones, with approximately 98.5% found just once. The sequencing input was naive CD4+ T cells sorted from blood. As to subset: CD45RA+ positively selected. Receptors originate from a man younger than 40 in good health.

This sequence joins TRBV7-9 and TRBJ1-1; D perhaps matches TRBD1 (5 bases). Germline loops: CDR1 SEHNR, CDR2 FQNEAQ (reference sequence). Trimming cost V 2 bases and J 0 bases, with 10 bases left between them. The CDR3 is 15 amino acids. The CDR3 DNA is TGTGCCAGCAGCTTAAGCGGGGCAGTGAACACTGAAGCTTTCTTT. This translates into CASSLSGAVNTEAFF. The complete variable domain, with remaining parts taken from reference TRBV7-9 and TRBJ1-1, reads DTGVSQNPRHKITKRGQNVTFRCDPISEHNRLYWYRQTLGQGPEFLTYFQNEAQLEKSRLLSDRFSAERPKGSFSTLEIQRTEQGDSAMYLCASSLSGAVNTEAFFGQGTRLTVV.

The chain links TRBV7-6 to TRBJ1-4, with TRBD1 matching over 9 bases. The CDR3 contains 17 residues. V lost 5 bases, J lost 5 bases, and 12 bases stayed unmatched. CDR1 and CDR2 (germline): SGHVS, FNYEAQ. The CDR3 nucleotides read TGTGCCAGCAGCCGCAATTACAGGGGGCTACGAAATGAAAAACTGTTTTTT. Protein sequence: CASSRNYRGLRNEKLFF.

V is TRBV6-5 and J is TRBJ1-1; D gene unclear. The V gene's germline CDR1 is MNHEY and CDR2 SVGAGI. This CDR3 contains 15 residues. The V end was cut by 7 bases, the J end by 4 bases, with 19 bases between. CDR3 in amino acids: CASTPFRVLSTEAFF. The CDR3 DNA reads TGTGCCAGCACCCCCTTCCGGGTCTTGAGCACTGAAGCTTTCTTT.

The chain is built from TRBV7-2 and TRBJ2-1, with TRBD1 matching over 8 bases. CDR1 is SGHTA, CDR2 FQGNSA, per germline. CDR3 length: 15 amino acids. V lost 5 bases and J lost 5; bases outside the gene matches: 8. As DNA, the CDR3 is TGTGCCAGCAGCCGAGACAGGGGCGAAAACAATGAGCAGTTCTTC. Translating gives CASSRDRGENNEQFF.

V and J are TRBV28 and TRBJ1-5, with no clear D. V lost 7 bases and J 4 bases, leaving 14 bases between the germline ends. The germline CDR1 and CDR2 sequences are MDHEN and SYDVKM. This CDR3 contains 14 residues. The chain's CDR3 is CASNSGVKNQPQHF. The CDR3 region has the DNA TGTGCCAGCAACTCTGGGGTGAAGAATCAGCCCCAGCATTTT.

The rearrangement links TRBV7-9 to TRBJ2-7, with 10 nucleotides matching TRBD1. Germline V gives CDR1 SEHNR, CDR2 FQNEAQ (reference sequence). Germline trimming cut 8 bases from V and 2 bases from J; bases unmatched to any gene: 3. The length of the CDR3 is 13 residues. CDR3 protein: CASDRGLPYEQYF. The CDR3 nucleotides read TGTGCCAGCGACAGGGGGCTACCCTACGAGCAGTACTTC. Looking up the rest from reference TRBV7-9 and TRBJ2-7 gives the full variable domain: DTGVSQNPRHKITKRGQNVTFRCDPISEHNRLYWYRQTLGQGPEFLTYFQNEAQLEKSRLLSDRFSAERPKGSFSTLEIQRTEQGDSAMYLCASDRGLPYEQYFGPGTRLTVT.